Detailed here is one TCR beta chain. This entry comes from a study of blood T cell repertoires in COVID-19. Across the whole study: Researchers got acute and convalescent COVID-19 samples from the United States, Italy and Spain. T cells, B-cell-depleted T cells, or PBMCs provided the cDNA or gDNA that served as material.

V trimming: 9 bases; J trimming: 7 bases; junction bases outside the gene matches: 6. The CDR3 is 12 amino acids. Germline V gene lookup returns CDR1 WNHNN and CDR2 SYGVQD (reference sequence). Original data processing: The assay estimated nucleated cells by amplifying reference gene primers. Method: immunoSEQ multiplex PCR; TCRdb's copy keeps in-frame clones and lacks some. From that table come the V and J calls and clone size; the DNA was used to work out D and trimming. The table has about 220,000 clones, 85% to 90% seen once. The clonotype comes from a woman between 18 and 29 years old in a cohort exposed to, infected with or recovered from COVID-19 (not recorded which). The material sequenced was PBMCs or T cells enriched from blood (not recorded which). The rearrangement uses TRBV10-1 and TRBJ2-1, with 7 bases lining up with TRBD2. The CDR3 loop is CASGLGLNEQFF. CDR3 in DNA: TGCGCCAGTGGACTAGGCCTAAATGAGCAGTTCTTC.